This TCR beta chain was documented in a study of T-cell memory formation after mild COVID-19. As concerns this clonotype: Its specificity is not known.

Each CDR3 protein gets one entry after TCRdb re-called the 5' RACE reads with MiXCR. This sample has 300,000 to 400,000 distinct CDR3 sequences, with over 20% found just once. General observations from the study: Among clones contracting day 15 to 85, CD4/CD8 was balanced, whereas later expanders leaned CD4+.

This clonotype was sampled from an adult woman who had mild COVID-19 (a few samples of this study predate the infection). Cell type and time point are not known. Sequencing was carried out using PBMCs or a T cell subset sorted from them (not recorded which).

CDR3 amino acids: CATLQGATGANVLTF. The CDR3 DNA is TGTGCCACCCTCCAGGGGGCTACTGGGGCCAACGTCCTGACTTTC. The rearrangement uses TRBV6-5 and TRBJ2-6; 8 positions match TRBD1. The CDR3 is 15 residues long. Trimming at V came to 10 bases and at J to 2 bases, leaving 7 bases not matched to a gene. CDR1 is MNHEY, CDR2 SVGAGI, per germline.